This T cell receptor beta chain came from a study of PD-L1 blockade in urothelial cancer. In the study overall: About 90% of the roughly 29 patients were men with bladder-origin urothelial cancer. The patients had undergone anywhere from 0 to 3 prior chemotherapy regimens.

Documented time point: pretreatment peripheral blood. Generated by immunoSEQ multiplex PCR, the TCRdb table keeps only in-frame clones and is missing some. The sample records around 45,000 clones, about 84% being singletons. The CDR3 extends over 15 amino acids. V was pared by 4 bases and J by 1 base, with 2 bases of the junction left unmatched. CDR1 and CDR2 (germline): MNHNS, SASEGT. The rearrangement links TRBV6-1 to TRBJ2-3, with 10 nucleotides matching TRBD1. This clonotype was obtained from a man aged 55 to 70 with urothelial cancer. The source was PBMCs, collected around atezolizumab (anti-PD-L1) treatment. This CDR3 is CASSVGTGGTDTQYF. The CDR3 region has the DNA TGTGCCAGCAGTGTGGGGACAGGGGGCACAGATACGCAGTATTTT.